This T cell receptor beta chain appears in the sequencing data of a study of blood T cell repertoires in COVID-19. Overall study context: T cells, B-cell-depleted T cells, or PBMCs supplied cDNA or gDNA.

Profiled with immunoSEQ multiplex PCR; TCRdb holds only in-frame clones, not every one. The sample carries about 190,000 clones, around 78% recorded once. J lost 4 bases, V lost 4 bases, and 10 bases had no gene match. CDR3 length: 16 residues. The germline CDR1 and CDR2 sequences are SGHAT and FQNNGV. This chain connects TRBV11-2 to TRBJ2-7; TRBD1 aligns across 10 bases. This receptor was taken from an elderly woman with active or convalescent COVID-19. Material: peripheral blood. CDR3: CASSSIDRGQVYEQYF. The DNA for the CDR3 is TGTGCCAGCAGCTCAATCGACAGGGGGCAGGTGTACGAGCAGTACTTC.